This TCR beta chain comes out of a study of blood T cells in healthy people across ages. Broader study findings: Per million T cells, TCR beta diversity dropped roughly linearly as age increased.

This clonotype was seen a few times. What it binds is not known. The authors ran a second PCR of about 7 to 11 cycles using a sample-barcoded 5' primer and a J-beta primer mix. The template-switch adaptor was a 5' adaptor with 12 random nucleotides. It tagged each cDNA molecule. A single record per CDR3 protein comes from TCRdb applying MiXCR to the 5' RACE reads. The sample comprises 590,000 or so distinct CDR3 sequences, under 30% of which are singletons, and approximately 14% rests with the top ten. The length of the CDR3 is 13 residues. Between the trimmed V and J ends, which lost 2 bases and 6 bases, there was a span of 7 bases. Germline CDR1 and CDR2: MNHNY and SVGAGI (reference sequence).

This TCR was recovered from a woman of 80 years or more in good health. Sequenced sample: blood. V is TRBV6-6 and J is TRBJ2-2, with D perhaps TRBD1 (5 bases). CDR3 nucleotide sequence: TGTGCCAGCAGTTACAGGGGCTCCGGGGAGCTGTTTTTT. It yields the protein CASSYRGSGELFF.